The T cell receptor beta chain described here comes from a study of OX40 agonist ivuxolimab in advanced cancers. Turning to the study itself: A partial response was reached by three patients: one with hepatocellular carcinoma and two with cutaneous melanoma.

Clones were sequenced by immunoSEQ multiplex PCR, and TCRdb holds only the in-frame ones, with some missing. The sample comprises roughly 13,000 clones, around nine tenths of which are singletons, and over 5% rests with the top ten. Germline CDR1 is MNHNY and CDR2 is SVGAGI (reference sequence). Between the trimmed V and J ends, which lost 5 bases and 8 bases, there was a span of 12 bases. The CDR3 contains 12 residues. This receptor was taken from an adult with an advanced solid tumor such as melanoma, head and neck, liver or kidney cancer. The rearrangement links TRBV6-6 to TRBJ1-2, with D possibly matching TRBD1 (6 bases). The specimen comprised CD4+ or CD8+ T cells sorted from blood, sampled in a trial of the OX40 agonist ivuxolimab. The CDR3, as DNA: TGTGCCAGCAGTCAACCTCAGGGGGGCTACACCTTC. Encoded protein: CASSQPQGGYTF.